The next 16 T cell receptor beta chains were all read from a single sample in a study of T cell responses to AZD1222 COVID-19 vaccine. Some clones are missing from TCRdb's copy, which holds only in-frame ones; the method was immunoSEQ multiplex PCR. The data hold about 180,000 clones, with about nine tenths observed a single time. Sequencing used peripheral blood, obtained on day 0 of AZD1222 vaccination. These receptors came from an adult in good health.

This rearrangement joins TRBV7-9 to TRBJ2-1; 12 positions match TRBD2. V lost 5 bases, J lost 8 bases, and 7 bases stayed unmatched. Germline V lookup: CDR1 SEHNR, CDR2 FQNEAQ (reference sequence). There are 15 residues in the CDR3. The CDR3 region is CASSPPGLAGDEQFF. CDR3 bases: TGTGCCAGCAGCCCCCCGGGACTAGCGGGCGATGAGCAGTTCTTC.

This sequence joins TRBV28 and TRBJ1-6; D ambiguous. This CDR3 region has 13 residues. Per the germline V gene, CDR1 is MDHEN and CDR2 is SYDVKM. With 4 bases removed from V and 10 bases from J, the gap between germline ends came to 11 bases. The CDR3 spells CASSSYRGSPLHF. Here the CDR3 DNA reads TGTGCCAGCAGTTCATATAGAGGATCACCCCTCCACTTT.

The J gene is TRBJ2-7, the V gene TRBV6-5, with unresolved D. V dropped 4 bases and J dropped 5 bases, with 12 bases sitting between them. Germline assignment: CDR1 MNHEY and CDR2 SVGAGI. The length of the CDR3 is 13 residues. CDR3 nucleotides: TGTGCCAGCAGTTTCGTCAGGAGCAACGAGCAGTACTTC. The encoded protein is CASSFVRSNEQYF.

This chain links TRBV5-1 with TRBJ2-2; 7 bases match TRBD2. V gave up 0 bases and J gave up 1 base; unmatched junction bases: 3. Germline loops: CDR1 SGHRS, CDR2 YFSETQ. This CDR3 comprises 16 residues. CDR3 coding DNA: TGCGCCAGCAGCTTGGTGGTAGCGGGGAACACCGGGGAGCTGTTTTTT. Its protein is CASSLVVAGNTGELFF.

The V and J genes are TRBV28 and TRBJ1-4, with 7 bases lining up with TRBD1. CDR3 length: 16 residues. Trimming took 6 bases from V and 0 from J; bases not matched to a gene: 7. Germline values: CDR1 MDHEN, CDR2 SYDVKM. The CDR3 is CASSEQGSATNEKLFF. The CDR3 DNA reads as TGTGCCAGCAGCGAACAGGGGTCGGCAACTAATGAAAAACTGTTTTTT.

The V and J genes are TRBV2 and TRBJ1-5; possible D gene TRBD1, 5 bases. The CDR3 sequence is 17 residues long. Germline V gene sequence: CDR1 SNHLY, CDR2 FYNNEI. The V end lost 5 bases, the J end lost 6 bases, and 23 bases lay between the germline ends. The CDR3 DNA sequence: TGTGCCAGCAGTCCCCACGAGGGGTCTCTACGGGGTCAGCCCCAGCATTTT. Amino acids: CASSPHEGSLRGQPQHF. The variable domain in full, completed from reference TRBV2 and TRBJ1-5, reads EPEVTQTPSHQVTQMGQEVILRCVPISNHLYFYWYRQILGQKVEFLVSFYNNEISEKSEIFDDQFSVERPDGSNFTLKIRSTKLEDSAMYFCASSPHEGSLRGQPQHFGDGTRLSIL.

The V call is TRBV6-4, the J call TRBJ1-3, with a possible D match to TRBD1 (5 bases). Trimming shortened V by 0 bases and J by 3 bases, and 15 bases separated the two germline ends. Germline CDR1 MRHNA, CDR2 SNTAGT. CDR3 size: 17 residues. The CDR3 nucleotides read TGTGCCAGCAGTGACTCGAAAGTGGGGGTGTGTGGAAACACCATATATTTT. Translated, it gives CASSDSKVGVCGNTIYF.

The rearrangement joins TRBV11-2 to TRBJ1-2; 7 bases are shared with TRBD1. CDR1 and CDR2 (germline): SGHAT, FQNNGV. V was clipped by 4 bases and J by 7 bases; unmatched bases: 6. The CDR3 is 13 residues long. CDR3 in amino acids: CASSSDRALGYTF. For the CDR3, the DNA is TGTGCCAGCAGCTCCGACAGGGCCCTTGGCTACACCTTC.

The CDR3 here is CASSERGGRNTEAFF. The CDR3 nucleotides read TGCGCCAGCAGTGAGCGAGGGGGGCGAAACACTGAAGCTTTCTTT. The chain combines TRBV10-2 with TRBJ1-1, with D tentatively TRBD1 (6 bases). Germline assignment: CDR1 WSHSY and CDR2 SAAADI. This CDR3 is built from 15 residues. Trimming pared 2 bases from V and 2 bases from J, leaving 12 bases between.

CDR3 DNA sequence: TGTGCCAGCAGCCAGTTTTTAGGTGAAGCTTTCTTT. This translates into CASSQFLGEAFF. V is TRBV9 and J is TRBJ1-1, with unresolved D. V lost 4 bases and J 7 bases, leaving 11 bases between the germline ends. The CDR3 contains 12 residues. Germline V gene lookup returns CDR1 SGDLS and CDR2 YYNGEE.

Comments on this clone: Additional DNA sequences in this sample encode the identical CDR3. The chain is built from TRBV4-1 and TRBJ2-3; tentative D call: TRBD2 (6 bases). Germline assignment: CDR1 MGHRA and CDR2 YSYEKL. Trimming shortened V by 3 bases and J by 0 bases, and 10 bases separated the two germline ends. This CDR3 is built from 15 residues. The CDR3 is CASSQIAASTDTQYF. The DNA of the CDR3 is TGCGCCAGCAGCCAGATAGCGGCTAGCACAGATACGCAGTATTTT.

The chain combines TRBV6-2 or TRBV6-3 with TRBJ1-6; D not resolved. The germline V gene has CDR1 MNHEY and CDR2 SVGEGT. This CDR3 region has 16 residues. The V end lost 0 bases, the J end lost 10 bases, and 16 bases lay between the germline ends. As DNA, the CDR3 is TGTGCCAGCAGTTACTCAAAGGCCAGGCCGCAATCACCCCTCCACTTT. Protein product: CASSYSKARPQSPLHF.

This chain uses TRBV5-8 with TRBJ1-6; D gene unclear. Germline V lookup: CDR1 SGHTS, CDR2 YDEGEE. The ends were cut back, 3 bases at V and 9 bases at J, with 10 bases in the middle. The CDR3 is made up of 13 amino acids. This CDR3 reads CASSYEEGSPLHF. As DNA, the CDR3 is TGTGCCAGCAGCTATGAGGAAGGTTCACCCCTCCACTTT.

Here the CDR3 DNA reads TGTGCCAGCAGCCAAGATTTGGACAGTCATGGCTACACCTTC. Protein sequence: CASSQDLDSHGYTF. The chain joins TRBV3-1 (or the pseudogene TRBV3-2) to TRBJ1-2; tentative D call: TRBD1 (6 bases). CDR1 and CDR2 (germline): LGHDT, YNNKEL (reference sequence). The CDR3 is 14 residues long. Trimming left V 0 bases short and J 6 bases short, with 11 bases between.

The chain combines TRBV19 with TRBJ2-1, with 10 bases aligning to TRBD2. There are 17 residues in the CDR3. From germline, CDR1 is LNHDA and CDR2 SQIVND (reference sequence). The trim removed 8 bases at V and 8 bases at J, leaving 18 bases unmatched. CDR3 nucleotides: TGTGCCAGTTTCCCGGGCATGGGTCAGCGGGGGGGAGATGAGCAGTTCTTC. Translated, it gives CASFPGMGQRGGDEQFF. Supplemented by reference TRBV19 and TRBJ2-1, the full variable domain reads DGGITQSPKYLFRKEGQNVTLSCEQNLNHDAMYWYRQDPGQGLRLIYYSQIVNDFQKGDIAEGYSVSREKKESFPLTVTSAQKNPTAFYLCASFPGMGQRGGDEQFFGPGTRLTVL.

The chain joins TRBV28 to TRBJ1-5, with TRBD1 matching over 8 bases. The V gene's germline CDR1 is MDHEN and CDR2 SYDVKM. Trimming removed 1 base from V and 0 bases from J; junction bases left unmatched: 8. The CDR3 is made up of 18 amino acids. The CDR3 coding sequence is TGTGCCAGCAGTTTATTCAGGGACAGGACCGGTAGCAATCAGCCCCAGCATTTT. This gives the protein CASSLFRDRTGSNQPQHF.